The next 26 T cell receptor beta chains were all read from a single sample in a study of T cell responses to AZD1222 COVID-19 vaccine. Method: immunoSEQ multiplex PCR; TCRdb's copy keeps in-frame clones and lacks some. Altogether about 70,000 clones are present, 85% being singletons, with the ten largest covering roughly 22%. The input for sequencing was peripheral blood, taken on day 0 of AZD1222 vaccination. The source is an adult in good health.

CDR3 region: CASSSTQGAGYGYTF. CDR3 nucleotide sequence: TGTGCCAGCAGCTCCACACAGGGGGCAGGGTATGGCTACACCTTC. The V call is TRBV7-2, the J call TRBJ1-2; 9 positions match TRBD1. With V trimmed by 4 bases and J by 5 bases, 8 bases remained unmatched. Germline CDR1 and CDR2: SGHTA and FQGNSA. The CDR3 totals 15 residues.

The J gene is TRBJ1-1, the V gene TRBV6-2 or TRBV6-3; 7 positions match TRBD1. CDR1 and CDR2 (germline): MNHEY, SVGEGT. V dropped 5 bases and J dropped 0; count of bases not matched to a gene: 12. The CDR3 totals 17 residues. The CDR3 coding sequence is TGTGCCAGCAGTCCATCTACAGGGGTCCGTCTGAACACTGAAGCTTTCTTT. This gives the protein CASSPSTGVRLNTEAFF.

This sequence joins TRBV18 and TRBJ1-2, with D possibly TRBD1 on 6 matching bases. From germline, CDR1 is KGHSH and CDR2 LQKENI. The V end was cut by 2 bases, the J end by 1 base, with 11 bases between. The CDR3 extends over 15 amino acids. DNA for the CDR3: TGTGCCAGCTCACCAGGGGGCGCTTATAACTATGGCTACACCTTC. Translating it yields CASSPGGAYNYGYTF.

This chain links TRBV5-5 with TRBJ2-2; 11 bases are shared with TRBD2. CDR1 SGHKS and CDR2 YYEKEE come from the germline V gene (reference sequence). With V trimmed by 4 bases and J by 6 bases, 11 bases remained unmatched. This CDR3 is built from 17 residues. The CDR3 DNA sequence: TGTGCCAGCAGCCTACGACCACTAGCGGGAGATTCCGGGGAGCTGTTTTTT. Protein product: CASSLRPLAGDSGELFF.

This clone was seen once. The V call is TRBV11-2, the J call TRBJ1-2; 11 bases line up with TRBD1. The CDR3 totals 15 residues. V shed 5 bases and J 5 bases; nucleotides not matched to a gene: 7. The germline V gene has CDR1 SGHAT and CDR2 FQNNGV. The CDR3 bases are TGTGCCAGCAGCCCTGGACAGGGGGCCAGGTATGGCTACACCTTC. Its translation is CASSPGQGARYGYTF. Full variable domain (remainder filled in from reference TRBV11-2 and TRBJ1-2): EAGVAQSPRYKIIEKRQSVAFWCNPISGHATLYWYQQILGQGPKLLIQFQNNGVVDDSQLPKDRFSAERLKGVDSTLKIQPAKLEDSAVYLCASSPGQGARYGYTFGSGTRLTVV.

The chain uses TRBV3-1 (or the pseudogene TRBV3-2) and TRBJ1-3; D is unresolved. V was shortened by 1 base and J by 4 bases, with 2 bases between the two germline ends. This CDR3 is built from 12 residues. CDR1 and CDR2 from the germline V gene are LGHDT and YNNKEL (reference sequence). The DNA of the CDR3 is TGTGCCAGCAGCCAAGGCGGAAACACCATATATTTT. Translation: CASSQGGNTIYF.

The J gene is TRBJ1-1, the V gene TRBV6-5; D perhaps matches TRBD1 (6 bases). Between the trimmed V and J ends, which lost 0 bases and 1 base, there was a span of 12 bases. The CDR3 length is 16 residues. Germline CDR1 MNHEY, CDR2 SVGAGI. The chain's CDR3 is CASSYSMEGGNTEAFF. CDR3 nucleotide sequence: TGTGCCAGCAGTTACTCGATGGAGGGGGGGAACACTGAAGCTTTCTTT.

The chain combines TRBV6-5 with TRBJ1-5, with 9 bases matching TRBD1. The germline CDR1 and CDR2 sequences are MNHEY and SVGAGI. The CDR3 contains 15 residues. The ends lost 5 bases at V and 4 bases at J; junction bases unmatched: 6. In DNA form, the CDR3 reads TGTGCCAGCAGTCCCGGGACAGGGTCTAATCAGCCCCAGCATTTT. It is translated as CASSPGTGSNQPQHF.

The chain combines TRBV12-3 or TRBV12-4 with TRBJ1-4; TRBD1 is a possible D gene (5 bases). The CDR3 spans 12 residues. Trimming shortened V by 5 bases and J by 4 bases, and 5 bases separated the two germline ends. The CDR3 region is CASSQGNEKLFF. The CDR3 DNA reads as TGTGCCAGCAGTCAGGGTAATGAAAAACTGTTTTTT.

The chain couples TRBV23-1 to TRBJ2-5; unclear D gene. TRBV23-1 is annotated as an ORF whose role is uncertain. This CDR3 has 14 residues. V was cut by 3 bases and J by 4 bases, with 12 bases left in between. The CDR3 DNA follows: TGCGCCAGCAGTCAGTCCAATTGGGGAGAGACCCAGTACTTC. Protein product: CASSQSNWGETQYF.

This chain joins TRBV7-9 and TRBJ1-1; D is ambiguous. The germline V and J ends were trimmed by 0 bases and 0 bases, with 5 bases remaining between them. Germline V gives CDR1 SEHNR, CDR2 FQNEAQ (reference sequence). The CDR3 extends over 14 amino acids. The CDR3 coding sequence is TGTGCCAGCAGCTTAGCCCAGATGAACACTGAAGCTTTCTTT. It yields the protein CASSLAQMNTEAFF.

This clone was observed once. The chain uses TRBV3-1 (or the pseudogene TRBV3-2) and TRBJ1-1; the D is unclear. The germline gives CDR1 LGHDT, CDR2 YNNKEL (reference sequence). V was shortened by 2 bases and J by 6 bases, with 7 bases between the two germline ends. There are 12 residues in the CDR3. The CDR3 sequence is CASSQLTSEAFF. The CDR3 DNA reads TGTGCCAGCAGCCAATTGACCTCTGAAGCTTTCTTT.

The chain couples TRBV11-2 to TRBJ1-1, with D possibly being TRBD1 (5 bases). The CDR3 covers 14 residues. Germline CDR1 reads SGHAT; CDR2 reads FQNNGV. V was cut by 4 bases and J by 4 bases, with 13 bases left in between. Here the CDR3 reads CASSWRVGTTEAFF. As DNA, the CDR3 is TGTGCCAGCAGCTGGAGGGTGGGGACCACTGAAGCTTTCTTT.

The chain combines TRBV5-1 with TRBJ1-6; TRBD1 is a possible D gene (6 bases). The CDR3 contains 16 residues. Germline CDR1 and CDR2: SGHRS and YFSETQ. V lost 0 bases and J 10 bases, leaving 17 bases between the germline ends. In DNA form, the CDR3 reads TGCGCCAGCAGCTTGGAATGGCAGGGACAAGGATCACCCCTCCACTTT. As protein: CASSLEWQGQGSPLHF.

CDR3 in DNA: TGCGCCAGCACCTCGGGCGGGTCGAACACTGAAGCTTTCTTT. As protein: CASTSGGSNTEAFF. This sequence joins TRBV10-1 and TRBJ1-1; unclear D gene. Germline loops: CDR1 WNHNN, CDR2 SYGVQD (reference sequence). Trimming removed 7 bases from V and 1 base from J, with 13 bases in between. The CDR3 length is 14 residues.

The V and J genes are TRBV19 and TRBJ1-6, with D possibly matching TRBD1 (5 bases). Trimming removed 8 bases from V and 7 bases from J, with 12 bases in between. In germline, CDR1 is LNHDA, CDR2 SQIVND (reference sequence). This CDR3 spans 13 amino acids. In DNA form, the CDR3 reads TGTGCCAGTCGGTCAGGGACCAATTCACCCCTCCACTTT. This translates into CASRSGTNSPLHF.

The rearrangement joins TRBV4-2 to TRBJ2-1; 7 bases match TRBD2. This CDR3 comprises 16 residues. Germline V gene data show CDR1 as LGHNA and CDR2 as YNFKEQ. The trim removed 0 bases at V and 3 bases at J, leaving 5 bases unmatched. CDR3 DNA sequence: TGTGCCAGCAGCCAAGATGGGGCGGGAGTCTACAATGAGCAGTTCTTC. Encoded protein: CASSQDGAGVYNEQFF.

V usage is TRBV19 and J usage is TRBJ2-1, with D possibly TRBD2 on 9 matching bases. The CDR3 contains 19 residues. Trimming pared 5 bases from V and 9 bases from J, leaving 32 bases between. Per germline, CDR1 LNHDA and CDR2 SQIVND (reference sequence). The CDR3 loop is CASSGQGFWGTSGLGEQFF. The CDR3 DNA follows: TGTGCCAGTAGTGGACAGGGATTTTGGGGAACTAGCGGGCTCGGTGAGCAGTTCTTC. Full variable domain (outside the CDR3, taken from reference TRBV19 and TRBJ2-1): DGGITQSPKYLFRKEGQNVTLSCEQNLNHDAMYWYRQDPGQGLRLIYYSQIVNDFQKGDIAEGYSVSREKKESFPLTVTSAQKNPTAFYLCASSGQGFWGTSGLGEQFFGPGTRLTVL.

The V gene is TRBV5-1, the J gene TRBJ2-3; the D call may be TRBD1 or TRBD2 (6 bases each). CDR3 length equals 14 residues. Trimming removed 4 bases at V and 4 bases at J, with 13 bases between. Germline lookup yields CDR1 SGHRS and CDR2 YFSETQ. CDR3 in amino acids: CASSIGRGPDTQYF. The DNA of the CDR3 is TGCGCCAGCAGCATCGGACGGGGGCCAGATACGCAGTATTTT.

The chain recombines TRBV6-1 with TRBJ1-5; 8 bases are shared with TRBD1. Per the germline V gene, CDR1 is MNHNS and CDR2 is SASEGT. The CDR3 totals 13 residues. Trimming took 3 bases from V and 5 from J; bases not matched to a gene: 0. CDR3 sequence reads: CASSETGDQPQHF. The CDR3, as DNA: TGTGCCAGCAGTGAGACAGGGGATCAGCCCCAGCATTTT.

The chain uses TRBV14 and TRBJ1-6; D unresolved. Trimming shortened V by 4 bases and J by 10 bases, and 8 bases separated the two germline ends. CDR1 and CDR2 from the germline V gene are SGHDN and FVKESK. The CDR3 totals 12 residues. This CDR3 is CASSLAGSPLHF. The CDR3 DNA reads TGTGCCAGCAGCCTCGCTGGGTCACCCCTCCACTTT.

The sample holds a few counts of this clone. V gene TRBV5-1 combines with J gene TRBJ1-2; no clear D gene. The germline gives CDR1 SGHRS, CDR2 YFSETQ. There are 14 residues in the CDR3. V lost 0 bases and J 6 bases, leaving 12 bases between the germline ends. CDR3 in amino acids: CASSLGGGNNGYTF. CDR3 nucleotide sequence: TGCGCCAGCAGCTTGGGAGGCGGAAATAATGGCTACACCTTC.

V is TRBV19 and J is TRBJ1-5, with 10 bases fitting TRBD1. The V gene's germline CDR1 is LNHDA and CDR2 SQIVND (reference sequence). This CDR3 contains 15 residues. V gave up 5 bases and J gave up 6 bases; unmatched junction bases: 7. The CDR3 nucleotides read TGTGCCAGTAGTCCCGACAGGGGGCAAAGTCAGCCCCAGCATTTT. Protein: CASSPDRGQSQPQHF.

The chain combines TRBV18 with TRBJ2-3; tentatively, D is TRBD2 (6 bases). CDR3 length: 16 residues. From germline, CDR1 is KGHSH and CDR2 LQKENI. V lost 2 bases, J lost 1 base, and 13 bases lay in between. This CDR3 is CASSPGIQRGTDTQYF. The CDR3 nucleotides read TGTGCCAGCTCACCAGGAATCCAGCGGGGCACAGATACGCAGTATTTT.

The genes are TRBV6-5 and TRBJ1-5; 9 nucleotides align to TRBD1. The V and J ends lost 5 bases and 1 base, in that order; junction bases with no gene match: 3. Germline CDR1 reads MNHEY; CDR2 reads SVGAGI. This CDR3 is 15 amino acids long. The DNA for the CDR3 is TGTGCCAGCAGTAACAGGGGGCTGAGCAATCAGCCCCAGCATTTT. Translating gives CASSNRGLSNQPQHF.

J is TRBJ1-2 and V is TRBV29-1; D unresolved. CDR1 and CDR2 (germline): SQVTM, ANQGSEA. The CDR3 has 13 residues. V was shortened by 2 bases and J by 3 bases, with 10 bases between the two germline ends. CDR3 DNA: TGCAGCGTTGAATATTCGGCAGACTATGGCTACACCTTC. This translates into CSVEYSADYGYTF.